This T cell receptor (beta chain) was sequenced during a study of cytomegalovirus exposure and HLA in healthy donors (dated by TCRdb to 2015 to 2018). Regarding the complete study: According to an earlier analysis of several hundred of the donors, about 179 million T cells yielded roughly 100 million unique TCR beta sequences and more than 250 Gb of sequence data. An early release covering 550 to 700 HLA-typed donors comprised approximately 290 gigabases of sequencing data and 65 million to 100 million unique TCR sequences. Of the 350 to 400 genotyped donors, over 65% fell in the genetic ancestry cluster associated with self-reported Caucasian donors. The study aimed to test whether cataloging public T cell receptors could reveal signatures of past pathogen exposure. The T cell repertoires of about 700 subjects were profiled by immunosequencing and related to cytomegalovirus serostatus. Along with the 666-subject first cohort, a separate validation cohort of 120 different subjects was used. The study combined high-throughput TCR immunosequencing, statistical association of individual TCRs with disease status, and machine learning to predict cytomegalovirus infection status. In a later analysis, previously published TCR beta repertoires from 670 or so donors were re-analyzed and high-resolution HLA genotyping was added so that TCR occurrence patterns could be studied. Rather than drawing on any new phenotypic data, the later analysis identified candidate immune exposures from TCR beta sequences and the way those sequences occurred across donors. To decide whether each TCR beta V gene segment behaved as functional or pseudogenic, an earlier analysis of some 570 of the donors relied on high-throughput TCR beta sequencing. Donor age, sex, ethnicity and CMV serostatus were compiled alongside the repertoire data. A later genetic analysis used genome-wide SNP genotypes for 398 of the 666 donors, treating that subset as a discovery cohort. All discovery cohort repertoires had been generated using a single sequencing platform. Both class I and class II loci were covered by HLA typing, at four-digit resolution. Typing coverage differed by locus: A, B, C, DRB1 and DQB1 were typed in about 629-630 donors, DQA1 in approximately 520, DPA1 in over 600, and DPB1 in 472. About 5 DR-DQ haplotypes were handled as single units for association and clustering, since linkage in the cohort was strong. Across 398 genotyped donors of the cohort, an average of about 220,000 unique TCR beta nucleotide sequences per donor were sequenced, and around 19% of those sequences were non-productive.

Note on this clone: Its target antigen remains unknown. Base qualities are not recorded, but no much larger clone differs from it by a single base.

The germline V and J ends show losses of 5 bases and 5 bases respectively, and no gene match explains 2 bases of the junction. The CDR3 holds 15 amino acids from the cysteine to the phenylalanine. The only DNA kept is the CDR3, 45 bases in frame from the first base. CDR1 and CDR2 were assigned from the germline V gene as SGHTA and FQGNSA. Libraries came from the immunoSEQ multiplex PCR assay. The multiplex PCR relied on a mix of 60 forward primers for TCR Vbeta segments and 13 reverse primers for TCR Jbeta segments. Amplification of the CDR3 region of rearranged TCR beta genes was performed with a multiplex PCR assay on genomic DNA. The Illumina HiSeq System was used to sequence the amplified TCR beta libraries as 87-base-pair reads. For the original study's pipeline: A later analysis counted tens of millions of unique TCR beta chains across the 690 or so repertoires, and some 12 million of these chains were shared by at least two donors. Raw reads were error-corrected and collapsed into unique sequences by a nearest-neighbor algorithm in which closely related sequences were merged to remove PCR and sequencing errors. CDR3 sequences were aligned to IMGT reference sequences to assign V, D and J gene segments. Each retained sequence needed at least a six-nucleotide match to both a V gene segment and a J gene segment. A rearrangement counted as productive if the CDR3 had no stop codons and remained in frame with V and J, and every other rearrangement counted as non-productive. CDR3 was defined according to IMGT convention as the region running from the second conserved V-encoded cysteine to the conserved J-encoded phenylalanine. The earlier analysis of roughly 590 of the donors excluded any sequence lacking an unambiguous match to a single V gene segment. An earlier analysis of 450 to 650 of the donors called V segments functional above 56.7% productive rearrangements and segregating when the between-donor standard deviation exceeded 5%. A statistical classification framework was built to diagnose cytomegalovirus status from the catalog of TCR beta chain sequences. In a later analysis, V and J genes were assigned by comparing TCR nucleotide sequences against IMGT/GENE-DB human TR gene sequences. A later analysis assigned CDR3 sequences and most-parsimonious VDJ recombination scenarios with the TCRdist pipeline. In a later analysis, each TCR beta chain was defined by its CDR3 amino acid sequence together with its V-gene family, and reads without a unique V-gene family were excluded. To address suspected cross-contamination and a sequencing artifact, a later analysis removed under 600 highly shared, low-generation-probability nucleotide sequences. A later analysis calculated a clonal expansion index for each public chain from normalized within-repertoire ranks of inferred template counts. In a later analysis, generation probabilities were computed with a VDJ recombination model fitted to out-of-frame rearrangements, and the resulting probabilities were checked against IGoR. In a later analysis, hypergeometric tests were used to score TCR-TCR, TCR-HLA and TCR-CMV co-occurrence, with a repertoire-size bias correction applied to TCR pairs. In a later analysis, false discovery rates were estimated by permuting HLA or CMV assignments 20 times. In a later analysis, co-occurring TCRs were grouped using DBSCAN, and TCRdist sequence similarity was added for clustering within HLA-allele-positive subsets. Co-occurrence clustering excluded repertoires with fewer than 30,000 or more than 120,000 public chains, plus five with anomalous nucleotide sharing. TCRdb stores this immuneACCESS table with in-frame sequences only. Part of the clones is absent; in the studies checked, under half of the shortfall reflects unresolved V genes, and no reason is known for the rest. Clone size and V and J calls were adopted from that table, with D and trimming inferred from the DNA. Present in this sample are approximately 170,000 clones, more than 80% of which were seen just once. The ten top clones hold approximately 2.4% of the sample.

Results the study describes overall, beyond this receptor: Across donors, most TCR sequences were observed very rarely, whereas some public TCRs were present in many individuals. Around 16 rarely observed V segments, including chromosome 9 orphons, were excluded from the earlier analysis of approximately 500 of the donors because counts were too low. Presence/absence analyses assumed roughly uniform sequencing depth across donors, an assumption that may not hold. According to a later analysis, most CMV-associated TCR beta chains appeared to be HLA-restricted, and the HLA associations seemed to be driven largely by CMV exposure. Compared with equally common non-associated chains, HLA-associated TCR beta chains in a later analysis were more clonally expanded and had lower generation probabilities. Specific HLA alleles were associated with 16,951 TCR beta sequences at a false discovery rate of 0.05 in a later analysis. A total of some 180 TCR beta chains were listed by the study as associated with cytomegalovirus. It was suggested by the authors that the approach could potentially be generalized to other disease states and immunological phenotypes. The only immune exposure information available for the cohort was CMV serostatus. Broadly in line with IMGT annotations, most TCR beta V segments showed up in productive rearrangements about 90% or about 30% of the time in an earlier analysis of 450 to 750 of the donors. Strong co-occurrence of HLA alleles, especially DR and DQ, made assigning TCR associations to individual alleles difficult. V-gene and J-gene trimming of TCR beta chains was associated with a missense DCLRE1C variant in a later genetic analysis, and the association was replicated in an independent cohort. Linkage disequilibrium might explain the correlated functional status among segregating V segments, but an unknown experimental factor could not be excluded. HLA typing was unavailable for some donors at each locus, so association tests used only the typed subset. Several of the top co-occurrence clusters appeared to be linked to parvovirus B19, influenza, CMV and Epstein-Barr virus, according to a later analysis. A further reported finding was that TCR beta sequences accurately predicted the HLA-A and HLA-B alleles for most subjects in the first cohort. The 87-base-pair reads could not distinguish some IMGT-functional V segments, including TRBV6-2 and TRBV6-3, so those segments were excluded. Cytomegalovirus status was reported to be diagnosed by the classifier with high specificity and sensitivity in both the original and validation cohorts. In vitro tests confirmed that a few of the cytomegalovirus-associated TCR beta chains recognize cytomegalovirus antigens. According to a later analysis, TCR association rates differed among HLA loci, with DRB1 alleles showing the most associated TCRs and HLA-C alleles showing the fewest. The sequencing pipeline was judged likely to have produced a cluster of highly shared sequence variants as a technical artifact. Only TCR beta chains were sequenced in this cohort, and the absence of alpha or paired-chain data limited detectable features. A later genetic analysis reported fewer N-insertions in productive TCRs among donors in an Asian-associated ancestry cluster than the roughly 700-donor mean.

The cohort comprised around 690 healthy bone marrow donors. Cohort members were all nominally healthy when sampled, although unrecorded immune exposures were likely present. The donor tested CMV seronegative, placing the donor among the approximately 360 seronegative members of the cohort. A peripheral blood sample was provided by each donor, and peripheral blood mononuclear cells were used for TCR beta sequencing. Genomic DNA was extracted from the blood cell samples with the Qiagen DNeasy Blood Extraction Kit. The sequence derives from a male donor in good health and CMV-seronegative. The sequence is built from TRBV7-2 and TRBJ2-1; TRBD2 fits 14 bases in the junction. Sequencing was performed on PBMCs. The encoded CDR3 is CASSVGLAGDNEQFF. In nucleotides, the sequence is TGTGCCAGCAGCGTGGGACTAGCGGGAGACAATGAGCAGTTCTTC.